This TCR beta chain was identified during a study of post-analysis software for immune sequencing data. For the study at large: Relapsing-remitting, secondary progressive and progressive-relapsing multiple sclerosis courses were included. General observations from the study: F measure grouped same-batch samples tightly together. Among multiple sclerosis patients, normalized Chao1 diversity was significantly below that of controls. About 5 TRBV segments (TRBV5-6, TRBV5-1 and TRBV20-1 among them) occurred more frequently in patients than in controls.

TCR beta cDNA libraries included unique molecular identifiers. Roughly 500,000 cDNA molecules were recovered from an input of 1 to 10 million T cells. TCRdb fed the PCR reads into MiXCR, producing one record per CDR3 protein. The repertoire consists of about 430,000 distinct CDR3 sequences, with 30% to 40% occurring once and the leading ten covering about 7.6%. CDR3 length: 15 amino acids. V was trimmed by 3 bases and J by 4 bases, leaving 16 bases between them. In germline, CDR1 is SGHRS, CDR2 YFSETQ. A note on this clonotype: Antigen unknown.

The chain uses TRBV5-1 and TRBJ2-5, with D perhaps matching TRBD1 (6 bases). The sample was blood. The receptor was isolated from a girl aged 2 to 10 with multiple sclerosis. The CDR3 nucleotides are TGCGCCAGCAGCTCGACAGGCCTTGAACTAGAGACCCAGTACTTC. It is translated as CASSSTGLELETQYF.